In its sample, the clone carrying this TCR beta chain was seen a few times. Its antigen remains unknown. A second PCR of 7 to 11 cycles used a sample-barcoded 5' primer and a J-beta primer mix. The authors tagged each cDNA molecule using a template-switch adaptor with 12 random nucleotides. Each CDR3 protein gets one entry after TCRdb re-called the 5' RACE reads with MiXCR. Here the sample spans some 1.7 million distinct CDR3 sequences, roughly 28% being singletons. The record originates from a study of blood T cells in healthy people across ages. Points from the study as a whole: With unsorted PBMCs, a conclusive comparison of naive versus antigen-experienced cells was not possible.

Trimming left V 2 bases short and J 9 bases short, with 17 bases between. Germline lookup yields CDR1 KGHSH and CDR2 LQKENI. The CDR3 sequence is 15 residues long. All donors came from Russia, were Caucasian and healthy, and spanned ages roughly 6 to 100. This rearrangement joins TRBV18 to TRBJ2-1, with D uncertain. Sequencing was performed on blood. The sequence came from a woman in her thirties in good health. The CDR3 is CASSPDFNSAIEQFF. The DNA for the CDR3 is TGTGCCAGCTCACCAGACTTTAACAGTGCAATTGAGCAGTTCTTC. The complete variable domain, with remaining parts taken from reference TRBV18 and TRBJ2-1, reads NAGVMQNPRHLVRRRGQEARLRCSPMKGHSHVYWYRQLPEEGLKFMVYLQKENIIDESGMPKERFSAEFPKEGPSILRIQQVVRGDSAAYFCASSPDFNSAIEQFFGPGTRLTVL.